The 7 T cell receptor beta chains presented below share a single source sample, sequenced in a study of cytomegalovirus exposure and HLA in healthy donors. 60 Vbeta and 13 Jbeta primers were used in PCR. This table comes from immunoSEQ multiplex PCR, and its TCRdb copy is limited to in-frame clones, with some not included. The sample holds about 130,000 clones; 72% are singletons and the top ten take around 4.2%. Sequenced input: PBMCs. Receptor source: a man between 45 and 60 years old in good health and CMV-seropositive.

This clone was observed once. The chain joins TRBV11-3 to TRBJ2-7, with TRBD2 matching over 7 bases. Germline CDR1 is SGHNT and CDR2 is YENEEA. Trimming at V came to 1 base and at J to 5 bases, leaving 5 bases not matched to a gene. The CDR3 runs 14 residues. The CDR3: CASSLVGRMNEQYF. In DNA form, the CDR3 reads TGTGCCAGCAGCTTAGTCGGGAGGATGAACGAGCAGTACTTC.

This chain joins TRBV5-4 and TRBJ1-1; D gene uncertain. In germline, CDR1 is SGHNT, CDR2 YYREEE (reference sequence). The CDR3 runs to 15 residues. Trimming removed 3 bases at V and 2 bases at J, with 14 bases between. In DNA, the CDR3 is TGTGCCAGCAGCTCCGCGGGGTCATCAAACACTGAAGCTTTCTTT. It is translated as CASSSAGSSNTEAFF.

This clone was counted between two and nine times. The gene calls are TRBV9 and TRBJ1-6; no clear D gene. This CDR3 region has 12 residues. CDR1 and CDR2 (germline): SGDLS, YYNGEE. With 4 bases removed from V and 7 bases from J, the gap between germline ends came to 6 bases. CDR3 in amino acids: CASSPINSPLHF. For the CDR3, the DNA is TGTGCCAGCAGCCCCATCAATTCACCCCTCCACTTT.

In this sample, this clone turned up a few times. A read error may produce the germline difference seen at one junction end. The rearrangement links TRBV7-9 to TRBJ2-6; 7 nucleotides align to TRBD2. The germline V gene has CDR1 SEHNR and CDR2 FQNEAQ (reference sequence). The CDR3 runs 19 residues. The CDR3 bases are TGTTCCAGCAGTAATTATGGGCCGGGGGGAGTCACCGGGGCCAACGTCCTGACTTTC. Translated: CSSSNYGPGGVTGANVLTF. The full variable domain, with the rest looked up from reference TRBV7-9 and TRBJ2-6, is DTGVSQNPRHKITKRGQNVTFRCDPISEHNRLYWYRQTLGQGPEFLTYFQNEAQLEKSRLLSDRFSAERPKGSFSTLEIQRTEQGDSAMYLCSSSNYGPGGVTGANVLTFGAGSRLTVL.

The J gene is TRBJ2-7, the V gene TRBV10-3; TRBD2 matches at 14 bases. CDR3 length: 17 residues. The germline gives CDR1 ENHRY, CDR2 SYGVKD. The trim removed 6 bases at V and 6 bases at J, leaving 13 bases unmatched. This CDR3 reads CAIRKSGLAGESGEQYF. In DNA form, the CDR3 reads TGTGCCATCAGAAAATCGGGACTAGCGGGGGAAAGTGGCGAGCAGTACTTC.

The chain joins TRBV12-5 to TRBJ1-2; TRBD1 might be the D (5 bases). The germline V gene encodes CDR1 LGHNT and CDR2 FRNRAP. V shed 0 bases and J shed 8 bases, with 31 bases lying between them. The CDR3 runs to 20 residues. In DNA form, the CDR3 reads TGTGCTAGTGGTTTGGTACAGCGGGGACTACCCCTCTCTATCACCTCGGGCTACACCTTC. Its translation is CASGLVQRGLPLSITSGYTF.

The chain employs TRBV6-5 and TRBJ1-2; no clear D. Germline V gives CDR1 MNHEY, CDR2 SVGAGI. The CDR3 is 13 amino acids. V gave up 5 bases and J gave up 7 bases, with 14 bases separating them. Written as DNA, the CDR3 is TGTGCCAGCAGTGGGAGAGGAGCCCGTGGCTACACCTTC. Protein: CASSGRGARGYTF.